Shown below are 27 T cell receptor beta chains from a single sample sequenced in a study of OX40 agonist ivuxolimab in advanced cancers. The protocol was immunoSEQ multiplex PCR, while the TCRdb copy is restricted to in-frame clones and leaves out a portion. The top ten hold about 21% of the sample, which has tens of thousands of clones, roughly 72% seen once. The sequencing used CD4+ or CD8+ T cells sorted from blood, collected in a trial of the OX40 agonist ivuxolimab. The receptors come from an adult with an advanced solid tumor such as melanoma, head and neck, liver or kidney cancer.

V is TRBV6-6 and J is TRBJ2-2; the D gene is possibly TRBD2 (5 bases). V gave up 5 bases and J gave up 2 bases, with 9 bases separating them. The CDR3 covers 14 residues. Germline lookup yields CDR1 MNHNY and CDR2 SVGAGI (reference sequence). CDR3 sequence: CASSRGPNTGELFF. DNA of the CDR3: TGTGCCAGCAGTCGGGGTCCTAACACCGGGGAGCTGTTTTTT.

This rearrangement joins TRBV7-9 to TRBJ2-2; 7 bases agree with TRBD1. The V gene's germline CDR1 is SEHNR and CDR2 FQNEAQ (reference sequence). The CDR3 extends over 16 amino acids. With 4 bases clipped from V and 7 bases from J, the junction kept 12 bases outside the gene matches. The CDR3 region is CASSYDTGVKDGELFF. In DNA form, the CDR3 reads TGTGCCAGCAGCTACGACACAGGGGTGAAGGACGGGGAGCTGTTTTTT. Supplemented by reference TRBV7-9 and TRBJ2-2, the full variable domain reads DTGVSQNPRHKITKRGQNVTFRCDPISEHNRLYWYRQTLGQGPEFLTYFQNEAQLEKSRLLSDRFSAERPKGSFSTLEIQRTEQGDSAMYLCASSYDTGVKDGELFFGEGSRLTVL.

This chain joins TRBV6-5 and TRBJ1-6, with 7 bases matching TRBD1. The CDR3 runs 15 residues. Looked up from germline, CDR1 is MNHEY and CDR2 is SVGAGI. V lost 7 bases, J lost 3 bases, and 6 bases stayed unmatched. The CDR3 spells CASTRQGYYNSPLHF. CDR3 bases: TGTGCCAGCACCAGACAGGGCTACTATAATTCACCCCTCCACTTT.

This clone qualifies as medium-sized. The rearrangement uses TRBV19 and TRBJ1-1; D ambiguous. The CDR3 runs 12 residues. Trimming cost V 5 bases and J 6 bases, with 10 bases left between them. Germline values: CDR1 LNHDA, CDR2 SQIVND (reference sequence). As DNA, the CDR3 is TGTGCCAGTAGTTCGGGGATGGCTGAAGCTTTCTTT. Translation: CASSSGMAEAFF. Filled out from reference TRBV19 and TRBJ1-1, the complete variable domain reads DGGITQSPKYLFRKEGQNVTLSCEQNLNHDAMYWYRQDPGQGLRLIYYSQIVNDFQKGDIAEGYSVSREKKESFPLTVTSAQKNPTAFYLCASSSGMAEAFFGQGTRLTVV.

The DNA of the CDR3 is TGTGCCAGCAGCCCGGGGGAATATAGCAATCAGCCCCAGCATTTT. Protein sequence: CASSPGEYSNQPQHF. The V and J genes are TRBV28 and TRBJ1-5; possible D gene TRBD1, 5 bases. The CDR3 runs 15 residues. V was pared by 6 bases and J by 0 bases, with 12 bases between. Germline V gene data show CDR1 as MDHEN and CDR2 as SYDVKM.

This chain joins TRBV6-5 and TRBJ1-5; D not resolved. Trimming stripped 0 bases from V and 1 base from J, with 1 base between. The CDR3 has 13 residues. Germline V gene lookup returns CDR1 MNHEY and CDR2 SVGAGI. CDR3 in DNA: TGTGCCAGCAGTTACTCCAGCAATCAGCCCCAGCATTTT. Protein product: CASSYSSNQPQHF.

This clone was recorded many times. V gene TRBV10-3 combines with J gene TRBJ2-7, with D perhaps being TRBD1 or TRBD2 (5 bases each). Looked up from germline, CDR1 is ENHRY and CDR2 is SYGVKD. Trimming took off 7 bases at V and 7 bases at J, with 14 bases between the two ends. This CDR3 region has 12 residues. CDR3 DNA sequence: TGTGCCATCAAGCCCTTAGAGGGGGAGCAGTACTTC. Its translation is CAIKPLEGEQYF.

The rearrangement links TRBV9 to TRBJ1-2; a possible D gene is TRBD1 (6 bases). The CDR3 contains 16 residues. The V gene lost 0 bases and the J gene lost 8 bases, with 20 bases spanning the gap. CDR1 is SGDLS and CDR2 is YYNGEE in the germline V gene. The CDR3 here is CASSVGVRGANRGYTF. The CDR3 DNA follows: TGTGCCAGCAGCGTAGGAGTCAGGGGCGCTAATCGGGGCTACACCTTC. Looking up the rest from reference TRBV9 and TRBJ1-2 gives the full variable domain: DSGVTQTPKHLITATGQRVTLRCSPRSGDLSVYWYQQSLDQGLQFLIQYYNGEERAKGNILERFSAQQFPDLHSELNLSSLELGDSALYFCASSVGVRGANRGYTFGSGTRLTVV.

The table lists this clone with a count of one. The V call is TRBV7-8, the J call TRBJ2-3; TRBD2 is a possible D gene (6 bases). The CDR3 length is 16 residues. The V end lost 1 base, the J end lost 2 bases, and 13 bases lay between the germline ends. Germline-derived CDR1 and CDR2 are SGHVS and FQNEAQ. The CDR3 sequence is CASSLELKDYTDTQYF. DNA of the CDR3: TGTGCCAGCAGCTTAGAACTCAAGGACTACACAGATACGCAGTATTTT.

The chain couples TRBV6-6 to TRBJ2-1; 10 bases are shared with TRBD2. The V segment lost 4 bases and the J segment 3 bases; nucleotides outside the gene matches: 3. The CDR3 length is 15 residues. Germline-derived CDR1 and CDR2 are MNHNY and SVGAGI (reference sequence). Here the CDR3 reads CASSSGTSVYNEQFF. The CDR3 coding sequence is TGTGCCAGCAGTTCCGGGACTAGCGTCTACAATGAGCAGTTCTTC.

V usage is TRBV19 and J usage is TRBJ2-5; 8 positions agree with TRBD1. Germline V gene sequence: CDR1 LNHDA, CDR2 SQIVND (reference sequence). V trimming: 5 bases; J trimming: 4 bases; junction bases outside the gene matches: 9. This CDR3 region has 15 residues. CDR3 nucleotides: TGTGCCAGTAGTCGCCTTGGGACAGGCGGAGAGACCCAGTACTTC. Translating it yields CASSRLGTGGETQYF.

The V and J genes are TRBV7-9 and TRBJ2-7; D might be TRBD1 (7 bases). Germline V gene data show CDR1 as SEHNR and CDR2 as FQNEAQ (reference sequence). Trimming removed 5 bases from V and 1 base from J, with 21 bases in between. This CDR3 region has 17 residues. The CDR3 loop reads CASSPRGDQVGSYEQYF. The CDR3 bases are TGTGCCAGCAGCCCCAGGGGGGACCAAGTCGGGTCCTACGAGCAGTACTTC. Filled out from reference TRBV7-9 and TRBJ2-7, the complete variable domain reads DTGVSQNPRHKITKRGQNVTFRCDPISEHNRLYWYRQTLGQGPEFLTYFQNEAQLEKSRLLSDRFSAERPKGSFSTLEIQRTEQGDSAMYLCASSPRGDQVGSYEQYFGPGTRLTVT.

The chain links TRBV7-9 to TRBJ1-1; D remains ambiguous. The CDR3 is 14 residues long. Germline loops: CDR1 SEHNR, CDR2 FQNEAQ (reference sequence). DNA of the CDR3: TGTGCAAGTCCCTACTCCGGGGAGAACACTGAAGCTTTCTTT. Translating it yields CASPYSGENTEAFF.

The chain employs TRBV9 and TRBJ2-7; D may correspond to TRBD1 or TRBD2 (5 bases each). Germline CDR1 SGDLS, CDR2 YYNGEE. V was cut by 0 bases and J by 2 bases, with 12 bases left in between. The CDR3 has 15 amino acids. CDR3 sequence reads: CASSVGGYQAYEQYF. CDR3 nucleotides: TGTGCCAGCAGCGTAGGGGGGTACCAAGCCTACGAGCAGTACTTC.

This chain joins TRBV4-1 and TRBJ2-1; 7 nucleotides align to TRBD1. The ends lost 3 bases at V and 9 bases at J; junction bases unmatched: 14. The germline V gene encodes CDR1 MGHRA and CDR2 YSYEKL. The CDR3 extends over 16 amino acids. Here the CDR3 DNA reads TGCGCCAGCAGCCAGTCGACAGGGTGGCAAGGTGGTGAGCAGTTCTTC. The encoded protein is CASSQSTGWQGGEQFF.

The V gene is TRBV21-1, the J gene TRBJ1-5. TRBV21-1 is a documented pseudogene. The CDR3 has 16 residues. CDR3 in DNA: TGTGCCAGCAGCAAAAGGATAAGGTCCGGCAATCAGCCCCAGCATTTT. It specifies CASSKRIRSGNQPQHF.

This rearrangement joins TRBV4-2 to TRBJ1-2; TRBD1 matches at 9 bases. Losses at the gene ends were 0 bases for V and 6 bases for J; bases not matched to a gene: 14. CDR1 LGHNA and CDR2 YNFKEQ come from the germline V gene. This CDR3 region has 18 residues. The CDR3, as DNA: TGTGCCAGCAGCCAAGAGGGGCTCCGGGACAGGGAACTCGATGGCTACACCTTC. Its translation is CASSQEGLRDRELDGYTF.

The chain uses TRBV9 and TRBJ2-7; tentatively, D is TRBD1 or TRBD2 (5 bases each). The CDR3 runs 15 residues. CDR1 and CDR2 from the germline V gene are SGDLS and YYNGEE. Deletions cut 0 bases from V and 2 bases from J, with 12 bases between. The CDR3 DNA is TGTGCCAGCAGCGTAGGATTGGGGGTGACCTACGAGCAGTACTTC. Translating it yields CASSVGLGVTYEQYF.

The chain employs TRBV28 and TRBJ1-4; the D is unclear. Looked up from germline, CDR1 is MDHEN and CDR2 is SYDVKM. Trimming took off 5 bases at V and 7 bases at J, with 14 bases between the two ends. CDR3 length equals 14 residues. CDR3 sequence (DNA): TGTGCCAGCAGTCCAGACGGGTCGGGTGAAAAACTGTTTTTT. Translation gives CASSPDGSGEKLFF. The variable domain in full, completed from reference TRBV28 and TRBJ1-4, reads DVKVTQSSRYLVKRTGEKVFLECVQDMDHENMFWYRQDPGLGLRLIYFSYDVKMKEKGDIPEGYSVSREKKERFSLILESASTNQTSMYLCASSPDGSGEKLFFGSGTQLSVL.

The chain uses TRBV4-3 and TRBJ1-4; D unresolved. The CDR3 sequence is 15 residues long. Trimming removed 1 base at V and 4 bases at J, with 10 bases between. Germline CDR1 reads LGHNA; CDR2 reads YSLEER. The CDR3, as DNA: TGCGCCAGCAGCCAAGGGACGGCCTTTAATGAAAAACTGTTTTTT. Translated, it gives CASSQGTAFNEKLFF.

This clone was observed a handful of times. The chain combines TRBV25-1 with TRBJ1-1, with a possible D match to TRBD1 (6 bases). The CDR3 runs to 15 residues. The V gene lost 6 bases and the J gene lost 1 base, with 15 bases spanning the gap. The germline CDR1 and CDR2 sequences are MGHDK and SYGVNS. The CDR3 loop reads CASSAGAGPNTEAFF. The CDR3, as DNA: TGTGCCAGCAGCGCAGGGGCGGGCCCGAACACTGAAGCTTTCTTT.

The chain carries TRBV7-3 and TRBJ1-4; D ambiguous. V was clipped by 1 base and J by 7 bases, with 22 bases between them. Germline CDR1 reads SGHTA; CDR2 reads FQGTGA. CDR3 length: 18 residues. The CDR3: CASSLKPHRRFMVEKLFF. In DNA form, the CDR3 reads TGTGCCAGCAGCTTAAAACCCCACCGCCGGTTTATGGTTGAAAAACTGTTTTTT.

J is TRBJ1-4 and V is TRBV6-5; perhaps TRBD1 as D (6 bases). Deletions cut 0 bases from V and 8 bases from J, with 7 bases between. CDR3 size: 13 residues. The germline V gene encodes CDR1 MNHEY and CDR2 SVGAGI. The CDR3: CASSYSTGEKLFF. The DNA for the CDR3 is TGTGCCAGCAGTTACTCGACAGGAGAAAAACTGTTTTTT.

The rearrangement joins TRBV7-9 to TRBJ1-2; D not resolved. Trimming shortened V by 1 base and J by 1 base, and 7 bases separated the two germline ends. The CDR3 extends over 14 amino acids. The germline gives CDR1 SEHNR, CDR2 FQNEAQ (reference sequence). CDR3 bases: TGTGCCAGCAGCTTAGGACACCTTAACTATGGCTACACCTTC. Its translation is CASSLGHLNYGYTF.

The chain employs TRBV30 and TRBJ1-1; D not resolved. The V gene's germline CDR1 is GTSNPN and CDR2 SVGIG (reference sequence). The ends were cut back, 4 bases at V and 6 bases at J, with 6 bases in the middle. This CDR3 contains 10 residues. CDR3 sequence: CAWITAEAFF. As DNA, the CDR3 is TGTGCCTGGATTACCGCTGAAGCTTTCTTT.

The chain has TRBV9 and TRBJ2-7; 11 nucleotides align to TRBD2. Germline values: CDR1 SGDLS, CDR2 YYNGEE. The CDR3 is made up of 14 amino acids. The ends lost 2 bases at V and 5 bases at J; junction bases unmatched: 3. The CDR3 reads CASSVGLAENEQYF. In DNA, the CDR3 is TGTGCCAGCAGCGTGGGACTAGCGGAAAACGAGCAGTACTTC.

V usage is TRBV28 and J usage is TRBJ2-7; a possible D gene is TRBD2 (5 bases). CDR3 length equals 15 residues. Germline V gene data show CDR1 as MDHEN and CDR2 as SYDVKM. V was shortened by 3 bases and J by 3 bases, with 15 bases between the two germline ends. The CDR3 region has the DNA TGTGCCAGCAGTTTTTTCGAGGGCTCGAACTACGAGCAGTACTTC. This encodes CASSFFEGSNYEQYF.